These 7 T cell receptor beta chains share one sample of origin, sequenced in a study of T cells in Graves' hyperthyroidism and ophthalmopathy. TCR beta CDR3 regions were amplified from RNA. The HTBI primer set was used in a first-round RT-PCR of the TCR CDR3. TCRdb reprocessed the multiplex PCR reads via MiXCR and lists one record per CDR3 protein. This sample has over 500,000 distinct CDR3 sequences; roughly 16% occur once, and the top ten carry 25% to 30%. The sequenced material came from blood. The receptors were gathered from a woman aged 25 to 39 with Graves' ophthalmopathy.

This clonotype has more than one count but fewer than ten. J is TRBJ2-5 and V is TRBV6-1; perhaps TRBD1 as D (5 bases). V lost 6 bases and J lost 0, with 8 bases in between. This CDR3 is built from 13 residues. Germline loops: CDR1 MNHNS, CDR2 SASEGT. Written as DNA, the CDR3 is TGTGCCAGCAGAGACAGTTACCAAGAGACCCAGTACTTC. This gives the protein CASRDSYQETQYF.

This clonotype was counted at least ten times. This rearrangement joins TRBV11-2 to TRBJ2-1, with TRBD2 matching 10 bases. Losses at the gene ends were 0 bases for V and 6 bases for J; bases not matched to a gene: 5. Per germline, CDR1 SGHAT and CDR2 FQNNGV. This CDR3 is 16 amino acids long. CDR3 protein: CASSLDPSGSFNEQFF. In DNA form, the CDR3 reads TGTGCCAGCAGCTTAGATCCTAGCGGGAGTTTCAATGAGCAGTTCTTC. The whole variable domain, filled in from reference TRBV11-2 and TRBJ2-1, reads EAGVAQSPRYKIIEKRQSVAFWCNPISGHATLYWYQQILGQGPKLLIQFQNNGVVDDSQLPKDRFSAERLKGVDSTLKIQPAKLEDSAVYLCASSLDPSGSFNEQFFGPGTRLTVL.

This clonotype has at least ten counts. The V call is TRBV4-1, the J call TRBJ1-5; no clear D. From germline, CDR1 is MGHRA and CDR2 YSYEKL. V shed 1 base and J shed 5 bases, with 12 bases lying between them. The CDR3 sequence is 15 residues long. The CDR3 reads CASSQVGGRYQPQHF. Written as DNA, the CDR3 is TGCGCCAGCAGCCAAGTAGGCGGCAGATATCAGCCCCAGCATTTT.

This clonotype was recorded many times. CDR3 in amino acids: CASSLRLNEAFF. CDR3 coding DNA: TGTGCCAGCAGTTTGAGGCTGAACGAAGCTTTCTTT. This rearrangement joins TRBV28 to TRBJ1-1, with unresolved D. The CDR3 contains 12 residues. Germline CDR1 is MDHEN and CDR2 is SYDVKM. V lost 3 bases and J 8 bases, leaving 10 bases between the germline ends.

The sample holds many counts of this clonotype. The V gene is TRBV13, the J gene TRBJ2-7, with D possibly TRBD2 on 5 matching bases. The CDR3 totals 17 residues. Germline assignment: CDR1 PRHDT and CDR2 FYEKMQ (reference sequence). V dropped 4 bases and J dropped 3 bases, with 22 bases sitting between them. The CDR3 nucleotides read TGTGCCAGCAGCTCACGACGAGGGAGCTTGGCCGTCTACGAGCAGTACTTC. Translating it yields CASSSRRGSLAVYEQYF.

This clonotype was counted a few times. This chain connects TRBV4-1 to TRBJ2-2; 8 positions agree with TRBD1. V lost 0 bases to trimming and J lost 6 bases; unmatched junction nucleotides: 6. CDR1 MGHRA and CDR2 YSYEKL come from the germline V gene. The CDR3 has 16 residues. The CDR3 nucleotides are TGCGCCAGCAGCCAAGATTCGGGCAGGGGGCCCGGGGAGCTGTTTTTT. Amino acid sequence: CASSQDSGRGPGELFF.

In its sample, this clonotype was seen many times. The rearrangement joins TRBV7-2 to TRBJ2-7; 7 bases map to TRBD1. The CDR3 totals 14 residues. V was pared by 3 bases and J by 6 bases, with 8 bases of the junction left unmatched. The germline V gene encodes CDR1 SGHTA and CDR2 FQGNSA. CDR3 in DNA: TGTGCCAGCAGCTTCCTCCGGGACAGTGGCGAGCAGTACTTC. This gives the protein CASSFLRDSGEQYF.